This TCR beta chain stems from a study of blood T cell repertoires in COVID-19. For the study at large: COVID-19 samples collected from the United States, Italy and Spain covered acute and convalescent phases. Sources were T cells, B-cell-depleted T cells, or PBMCs; the material itself was cDNA or gDNA.

Trimming pared 2 bases from V and 8 bases from J, leaving 10 bases between. CDR3 length equals 12 residues. The germline V gene has CDR1 SGHKS and CDR2 YYEKEE (reference sequence). Original handling: Using reference gene primer amplification, nucleated cell counts were estimated. Profiling relied on immunoSEQ multiplex PCR, and the TCRdb table lists in-frame clones only, not all of them. V and J calls plus clone size are reproduced from that table; the DNA served to infer D and trimming. The profile covers under 80,000 clones, with 70% to 80% appearing a single time and about 12% taken by the ten largest.

The receptor was isolated from a human donor in a cohort sampled during active COVID-19. V gene TRBV5-5 combines with J gene TRBJ1-2; maybe TRBD1 (6 bases). The sample taken for sequencing was peripheral blood. CDR3 protein: CASSFSGDGYTF. Written as DNA, the CDR3 is TGTGCCAGCAGCTTTTCAGGGGACGGCTACACCTTC.